The 12 T cell receptor beta chains presented below share a single source sample, sequenced in a study of blood T cells in healthy people across ages. A second 7 to 11 cycle PCR used barcoded and J-beta primers. TCRdb analysed the 5' RACE reads with MiXCR anew, one entry per CDR3 protein. The sample lists about 970,000 distinct CDR3 sequences, approximately 50% seen once, with over 20% in the top ten. Input material: blood. These receptors all stem from a woman aged 55-69 years in good health.

This clonotype showed up just a few times. The chain joins TRBV7-9 to TRBJ1-1; D may be TRBD1 (6 bases). The CDR3 is made up of 12 amino acids. Per germline, CDR1 SEHNR and CDR2 FQNEAQ (reference sequence). Trimming took 4 bases from V and 10 from J, leaving 13 bases between them. The DNA of the CDR3 is TGTGCCAGCAGCTCGCAGGGGCCAGTAGCTTTCTTT. Protein: CASSSQGPVAFF.

V gene TRBV6-1 combines with J gene TRBJ2-5; no firm D call. The V gene lost 5 bases and the J gene lost 11 bases, with 24 bases spanning the gap. Per the germline V gene, CDR1 is MNHNS and CDR2 is SASEGT. The CDR3 contains 15 residues. In DNA form, the CDR3 reads TGTGCCAGCAGTATGAGCAGGTCCTACTACAATGAGCAGTACTTC. Amino acids: CASSMSRSYYNEQYF.

J is TRBJ2-1 and V is TRBV7-6; D possibly corresponds to TRBD1 (5 bases). From germline, CDR1 is SGHVS and CDR2 FNYEAQ. Trimming stripped 1 base from V and 6 bases from J, with 22 bases between. This CDR3 spans 18 amino acids. The CDR3 here is CASSLGVKGQVPLNEQFF. The CDR3 DNA reads TGTGCCAGCAGCTTAGGAGTGAAGGGGCAGGTCCCCCTCAATGAGCAGTTCTTC.

This sequence joins TRBV7-9 and TRBJ2-3; 8 bases are shared with TRBD2. CDR3 size: 17 residues. The V and J ends lost 4 bases and 0 bases, in that order; junction bases with no gene match: 9. Germline-derived CDR1 and CDR2 are SEHNR and FQNEAQ (reference sequence). CDR3 sequence reads: CASSSRLAPKSTDTQYF. The CDR3 DNA sequence: TGTGCCAGCAGCTCCCGACTAGCGCCCAAAAGCACAGATACGCAGTATTTT.

This clonotype was picked up a small number of times. This sequence joins TRBV29-1 and TRBJ2-7, with D perhaps TRBD2 (5 bases). CDR1 is SQVTM, CDR2 ANQGSEA, per germline. V gave up 4 bases and J gave up 0 bases, with 19 bases separating them. The CDR3 totals 16 residues. CDR3 DNA: TGCAGCGTTGTTCTGCTGGAAGCGGCAAGCTCCTACGAGCAGTACTTC. It yields the protein CSVVLLEAASSYEQYF.

The table lists this clonotype with a few counts. This rearrangement joins TRBV28 to TRBJ2-7; D remains ambiguous. Trimming pared 6 bases from V and 7 bases from J, leaving 13 bases between. CDR3 length: 12 amino acids. Germline V gene data show CDR1 as MDHEN and CDR2 as SYDVKM. The CDR3 nucleotides read TGTGCCAGCAGACTACCTAACCGTGAGCAGTACTTC. Its protein product is CASRLPNREQYF.

The chain employs TRBV28 and TRBJ2-1, with unresolved D. Trimming shortened V by 4 bases and J by 0 bases, and 10 bases separated the two germline ends. CDR1 is MDHEN, CDR2 SYDVKM, per germline. The CDR3 has 15 residues. The CDR3 loop is CASSSTYRSYNEQFF. DNA for the CDR3: TGTGCCAGCAGTTCGACTTACCGCTCCTACAATGAGCAGTTCTTC.

This chain joins TRBV7-2 and TRBJ2-3, with D perhaps being TRBD1 or TRBD2 (5 bases each). The CDR3 is 13 residues long. Germline-derived CDR1 and CDR2 are SGHTA and FQGNSA. With 5 bases removed from V and 6 bases from J, the gap between germline ends came to 12 bases. CDR3 in amino acids: CASSGRGDDTQYF. CDR3 bases: TGTGCCAGCAGCGGGAGAGGGGATGATACGCAGTATTTT. Looking up the rest from reference TRBV7-2 and TRBJ2-3 gives the full variable domain: GAGVSQSPSNKVTEKGKDVELRCDPISGHTALYWYRQSLGQGLEFLIYFQGNSAPDKSGLPSDRFSAERTGGSVSTLTIQRTQQEDSAVYLCASSGRGDDTQYFGPGTRLTVL.

The rearrangement uses TRBV4-1 and TRBJ2-3, with D possibly being TRBD1 or TRBD2 (6 bases each). The V end was cut by 4 bases, the J end by 2 bases, with 22 bases between. The CDR3 has 18 amino acids. CDR1 is MGHRA, CDR2 YSYEKL, per germline. The CDR3 spells CASSPSKGGGGATDTQYF. For the CDR3, the DNA is TGCGCCAGCAGCCCCTCAAAAGGAGGGGGTGGGGCCACAGATACGCAGTATTTT.

This clonotype was seen a handful of times. A clone one base away is much larger, so this may be a read error. The chain has TRBV15 and TRBJ2-3; possible D gene TRBD1, 6 bases. CDR3 size: 14 residues. From germline, CDR1 is LNHNV and CDR2 YYDKDF (reference sequence). Trimming took off 6 bases at V and 2 bases at J, with 12 bases between the two ends. This CDR3 is CATRGAIVTDTQYF. The CDR3 coding sequence is TGTGCCACCAGGGGGGCGATAGTCACAGATACGCAGTATTTT.

This rearrangement joins TRBV4-2 to TRBJ2-7; TRBD1 agrees at 9 bases. V lost 0 bases, J lost 4 bases, and 7 bases stayed unmatched. CDR1 is LGHNA, CDR2 YNFKEQ, per germline. There are 16 residues in the CDR3. For the CDR3, the DNA is TGTGCCAGCAGCCAAGATCCCAGGACAGGGGAATACGAGCAGTACTTC. Translated: CASSQDPRTGEYEQYF.

The chain employs TRBV6-2 or TRBV6-3 and TRBJ2-7; D is undetermined. Trimming pared 0 bases from V and 3 bases from J, leaving 6 bases between. The germline gives CDR1 MNHEY, CDR2 SVGEGT. The CDR3 has 13 residues. The CDR3 region is CASSYSIGYEQYF. Written as DNA, the CDR3 is TGTGCCAGCAGTTACTCGATCGGCTACGAGCAGTACTTC.